This TCR beta chain was observed in a study of a mutant IDH1 vaccine in newly diagnosed glioma. Looking at the study overall: Administration of eight vaccinations to patients took place in weeks 1, 3, 5, 7, 11, 15, 19, 23. Treated individuals were approximately 60% male and approximately 38% female, averaging about 42 years of age. Points from the study as a whole: Immune responses induced by vaccination arose in 90% to 95% of the patients. Apparently, pseudoprogression bore no relation to changes among the top peripheral T cell clonotypes.

A note on this clone: Its antigen is not known. In the same sample, other DNA sequences code for this CDR3.

V shed 4 bases and J 4 bases; nucleotides not matched to a gene: 3. Germline CDR1 is SNHLY and CDR2 is FYNNEI. This CDR3 region has 14 residues. Sequencing used immunoSEQ multiplex PCR; TCRdb keeps in-frame clones, though not all of them. The sample includes roughly 74,000 clones, roughly 85% of them seen just once. Time point indicated: week 23, last vaccination. A single vaccine dose contained 300 ug of mutant IDH1 20-mer peptide, and topical imiquimod was used with it. The V call is TRBV2, the J call TRBJ1-5; 8 bases are a match to TRBD1. Sequenced here: PBMCs, sampled from a glioma patient whose treatment included an IDH1 peptide vaccine. The sequence was obtained from a man under 40 with glioma. Some clones in this sample may be carry-over from other donors' samples. The CDR3 coding sequence is TGTGCCAGCAGTGTTAGGACAGGGAATCAGCCCCAGCATTTT. Its translation is CASSVRTGNQPQHF. Complete variable domain (other parts from reference TRBV2 and TRBJ1-5): EPEVTQTPSHQVTQMGQEVILRCVPISNHLYFYWYRQILGQKVEFLVSFYNNEISEKSEIFDDQFSVERPDGSNFTLKIRSTKLEDSAMYFCASSVRTGNQPQHFGDGTRLSIL.